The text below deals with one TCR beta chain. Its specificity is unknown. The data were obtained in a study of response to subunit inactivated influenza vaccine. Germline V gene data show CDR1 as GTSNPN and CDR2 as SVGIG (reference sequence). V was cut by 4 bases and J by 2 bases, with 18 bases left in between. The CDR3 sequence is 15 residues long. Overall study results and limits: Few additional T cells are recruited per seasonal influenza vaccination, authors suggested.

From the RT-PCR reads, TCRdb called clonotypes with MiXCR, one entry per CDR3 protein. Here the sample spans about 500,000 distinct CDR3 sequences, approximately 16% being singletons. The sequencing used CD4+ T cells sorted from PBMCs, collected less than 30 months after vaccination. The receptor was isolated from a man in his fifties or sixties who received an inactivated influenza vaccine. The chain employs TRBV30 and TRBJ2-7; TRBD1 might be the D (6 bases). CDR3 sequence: CAWNLPRQGPYEQYF. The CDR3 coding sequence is TGTGCCTGGAACCTACCGCGGCAGGGGCCCTACGAGCAGTACTTC.